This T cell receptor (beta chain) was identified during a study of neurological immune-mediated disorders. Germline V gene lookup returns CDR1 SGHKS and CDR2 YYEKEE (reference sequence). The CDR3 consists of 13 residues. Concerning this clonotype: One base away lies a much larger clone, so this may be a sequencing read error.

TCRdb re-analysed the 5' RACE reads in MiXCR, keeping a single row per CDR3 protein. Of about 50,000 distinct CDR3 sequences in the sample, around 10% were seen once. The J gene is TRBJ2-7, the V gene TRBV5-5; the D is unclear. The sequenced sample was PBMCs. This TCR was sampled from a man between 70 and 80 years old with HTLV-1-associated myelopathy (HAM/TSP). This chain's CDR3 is CASSPKGHYEHYF. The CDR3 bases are TGTGCCAGCAGCCCCAAGGGTCACTACGAGCATTACTTC.